The 7 T cell receptor beta chains below were found in one sample sequenced in a study of CD8 T cells in ankylosing spondylitis. One entry per CDR3 protein results from TCRdb running MiXCR on the 5' RACE reads. Here the sample spans 300,000 to 350,000 distinct CDR3 sequences, more than 9% being singletons. Sequencing used blood, either unsorted or a sorted T cell fraction (not recorded which). The receptors shown here come from a female donor with ankylosing spondylitis or in good health (not recorded which).

The V call is TRBV10-3, the J call TRBJ1-2; D remains ambiguous. CDR3 length equals 12 residues. Germline V gives CDR1 ENHRY, CDR2 SYGVKD. Trimming cost V 4 bases and J 6 bases, with 9 bases left between them. The CDR3 region is CAISGPTHGYTF. DNA for the CDR3: TGTGCCATCAGTGGTCCCACCCATGGCTACACCTTC.

This clonotype was seen ten or more times. The chain is built from TRBV7-3 and TRBJ2-7; D may be TRBD1 (6 bases). The germline V gene has CDR1 SGHTA and CDR2 FQGTGA. This CDR3 contains 16 residues. V was clipped by 4 bases and J by 5 bases, with 21 bases between them. This chain's CDR3 is CASSSTGTTERHEQYF. The CDR3 nucleotides read TGTGCCAGCAGCTCCACCGGGACAACAGAAAGACACGAGCAGTACTTC.

This clonotype was detected many times. V usage is TRBV20-1 and J usage is TRBJ2-2; D might be TRBD1 or TRBD2, each matching 5 bases. V lost 5 bases and J 6 bases, leaving 19 bases between the germline ends. The length of the CDR3 is 15 residues. The germline CDR1 and CDR2 sequences are DFQATT and SNEGSKA (reference sequence). The CDR3 is CSAVGWGNSAGELFF. The CDR3 DNA sequence: TGCAGTGCTGTGGGGTGGGGGAATTCAGCCGGGGAGCTGTTTTTT.

This clonotype was found many times. The rearrangement uses TRBV18 and TRBJ1-4; D uncertain. This CDR3 region has 17 residues. Germline V gene lookup returns CDR1 KGHSH and CDR2 LQKENI. V lost 3 bases, J lost 2 bases, and 16 bases lay in between. CDR3 sequence: CASSPLRLSGTNEKLFF. The CDR3, as DNA: TGTGCCAGCTCACCCCTCCGGCTGTCTGGGACTAATGAAAAACTGTTTTTT. The full variable domain, in which reference TRBV18 and TRBJ1-4 provide the parts outside the CDR3, is NAGVMQNPRHLVRRRGQEARLRCSPMKGHSHVYWYRQLPEEGLKFMVYLQKENIIDESGMPKERFSAEFPKEGPSILRIQQVVRGDSAAYFCASSPLRLSGTNEKLFFGSGTQLSVL.

At least ten counts were recorded for this clonotype. The rearrangement links TRBV29-1 to TRBJ2-7; maybe TRBD1 (6 bases). The length of the CDR3 is 13 residues. V was trimmed by 3 bases and J by 3 bases, leaving 12 bases between them. Per germline, CDR1 SQVTM and CDR2 ANQGSEA. The CDR3 nucleotides read TGCAGCGTTGATTCCATGGACAGCTACGAGCAGTACTTC. Amino acids: CSVDSMDSYEQYF.

This clonotype appeared many times. The CDR3 region has the DNA TGCAGTGCCGTACTTGACCGAAATGAGCAGTTCTTC. Its protein is CSAVLDRNEQFF. This chain joins TRBV20-1 and TRBJ2-1; D ambiguous. The ends were cut back, 6 bases at V and 7 bases at J, with 13 bases in the middle. The CDR3 runs to 12 residues. The germline CDR1 and CDR2 sequences are DFQATT and SNEGSKA (reference sequence).

This chain connects TRBV7-2 to TRBJ2-7; the D gene is possibly TRBD2 (7 bases). V was clipped by 9 bases and J by 4 bases, with 19 bases between them. The V gene's germline CDR1 is SGHTA and CDR2 FQGNSA. This CDR3 contains 14 residues. As DNA, the CDR3 is TGTGCCAGTCAGAAGGCGGGGGCCGCTTACGAGCAGTACTTC. Translating it yields CASQKAGAAYEQYF.